These 17 T cell receptor beta chains originate from one sample sequenced in a study of T cells in Graves' hyperthyroidism and ophthalmopathy. The TCR beta CDR3 regions underwent amplification using RNA transcripts as the source. The HTBI primer set drove a first-round RT-PCR of the TCR CDR3. TCRdb reanalysed the multiplex PCR reads using MiXCR and keeps one entry per CDR3 protein. The table has 650,000 to 750,000 distinct CDR3 sequences, 14% seen once; the top ten hold approximately 10%. Sequencing was carried out using blood. The receptors stem from a woman aged 18 to 35 with Graves' hyperthyroidism.

This clonotype was counted between two and nine times. The chain couples TRBV20-1 to TRBJ2-7; a possible D gene is TRBD2 (5 bases). CDR1 and CDR2 (germline): DFQATT, SNEGSKA (reference sequence). There are 14 residues in the CDR3. V was pared by 7 bases and J by 0 bases, with 16 bases between. The CDR3 here is CSVPGTAGSYEQYF. For the CDR3, the DNA is TGCAGTGTCCCCGGAACCGCGGGCTCCTACGAGCAGTACTTC.

This clonotype was observed at least ten times. The rearrangement links TRBV12-3 or TRBV12-4 to TRBJ2-7, with 8 positions matching TRBD2. V trimming: 3 bases; J trimming: 2 bases; junction bases outside the gene matches: 3. The CDR3 runs 14 residues. CDR3 sequence: CASSFREGPYEQYF. The DNA for the CDR3 is TGTGCCAGCAGTTTTCGGGAGGGTCCCTACGAGCAGTACTTC.

This clonotype was recorded many times. The gene calls are TRBV3-1 and TRBJ2-7, with TRBD2 matching over 13 bases. Losses at the gene ends were 1 base for V and 4 bases for J; bases not matched to a gene: 4. This CDR3 is 16 amino acids long. Germline CDR1 reads LGHDT; CDR2 reads YNNKEL (reference sequence). The CDR3 bases are TGTGCCAGCAGCCAAGGACTAGCGGGAGGAACGTACGAGCAGTACTTC. Amino acid sequence: CASSQGLAGGTYEQYF.

The rearrangement links TRBV6-1 to TRBJ1-2; D is uncertain. Trimming removed 6 bases at V and 4 bases at J, with 21 bases between. Germline V gene data show CDR1 as MNHNS and CDR2 as SASEGT. The CDR3 has 16 amino acids. The CDR3 nucleotides are TGTGCCAGCAGATTAATACACGGTGGCGAGAGCTATGGCTACACCTTC. Translation: CASRLIHGGESYGYTF.

V and J are TRBV24-1 and TRBJ2-4; 9 bases match TRBD1. J lost 15 bases, V lost 0 bases, and 14 bases had no gene match. The CDR3 covers 16 residues. The germline V gene encodes CDR1 KGHDR and CDR2 SFDVKD. The CDR3 nucleotides are TGTGCCACCAGTGATTTGCCGGGACAGGGTCTTCCCAGTTGGTACTTC. It codes for CATSDLPGQGLPSWYF.

This clonotype was detected only a few times. The chain recombines TRBV6-1 with TRBJ1-1, with a possible D match to TRBD1 (5 bases). Trimming shortened V by 5 bases and J by 7 bases, and 14 bases separated the two germline ends. The CDR3 loop spans 13 amino acids. Germline CDR1 is MNHNS and CDR2 is SASEGT. Written as DNA, the CDR3 is TGTGCCAGCAGTCTCCCGGGGCTTAGTGAAGCTTTCTTT. Translated: CASSLPGLSEAFF.

This clonotype was recorded at least ten times. This chain links TRBV20-1 with TRBJ2-7; D might be TRBD2 (6 bases). Looked up from germline, CDR1 is DFQATT and CDR2 is SNEGSKA (reference sequence). The CDR3 covers 15 residues. V lost 2 bases and J lost 2, with 16 bases in between. The CDR3 is CSARLGERVPYEQYF. In nucleotides, the CDR3 is TGCAGTGCTAGACTAGGGGAGCGGGTTCCCTACGAGCAGTACTTC.

This clonotype was counted ten times or more. This sequence joins TRBV2 and TRBJ2-7; the match to TRBD2 covers 8 bases. The CDR3 is 14 residues long. Trimming cost V 11 bases and J 1 base; bases outside gene matches: 10. Germline V lookup: CDR1 SNHLY, CDR2 FYNNEI. The CDR3 loop reads CAGGTGGASYEQYF. CDR3 in DNA: TGTGCCGGAGGGACGGGGGGGGCTTCCTACGAGCAGTACTTC. Combining the CDR3 with reference TRBV2 and TRBJ2-7 gives the whole variable domain EPEVTQTPSHQVTQMGQEVILRCVPISNHLYFYWYRQILGQKVEFLVSFYNNEISEKSEIFDDQFSVERPDGSNFTLKIRSTKLEDSAMYFCAGGTGGASYEQYFGPGTRLTVT.

The table lists this clonotype with a few counts. A read error may produce the germline difference seen at one junction end. J is TRBJ2-7 and V is TRBV7-9; D gene unclear. The CDR3 has 12 amino acids. The germline gives CDR1 SEHNR, CDR2 FQNEAQ (reference sequence). CDR3 region: CASSFDGLEQHF. CDR3 bases: TGTGCCAGCAGCTTCGACGGCCTGGAGCAGCACTTC.

This clonotype has a count of ten or more. V usage is TRBV4-1 and J usage is TRBJ2-1; 8 nucleotides match TRBD1. This CDR3 is built from 15 residues. The junction had 5 bases not matched to a gene; V was cut back by 6 bases and J by 1 base. The germline CDR1 and CDR2 sequences are MGHRA and YSYEKL. The CDR3 nucleotides are TGCGCCAGCAGTCCAGGGGACAGGTCCTACAATGAGCAGTTCTTC. It encodes CASSPGDRSYNEQFF.

This clonotype was seen more than once but under ten times. The J gene is TRBJ2-5, the V gene TRBV20-1; 8 positions agree with TRBD2. After removal of 2 bases from V and 1 base from J, the junction contained 3 bases not matched to a gene. The CDR3 totals 14 residues. CDR1 is DFQATT and CDR2 is SNEGSKA in the germline V gene (reference sequence). CDR3 coding DNA: TGCAGTGCTAGACAGGGACTAGGCCAAGAGACCCAGTACTTC. Amino acid sequence: CSARQGLGQETQYF.

The J gene is TRBJ2-7, the V gene TRBV10-1; D is unclear. The CDR3 runs 13 residues. Germline assignment: CDR1 WNHNN and CDR2 SYGVQD (reference sequence). V lost 6 bases and J lost 4, with 13 bases in between. In DNA form, the CDR3 reads TGCGCCAGCAGCGAGAACACAGCTTACGAGCAGTACTTC. Translated, it gives CASSENTAYEQYF.

In this sample, this clonotype turned up many times. The rearrangement joins TRBV19 to TRBJ2-7, with 7 bases aligning to TRBD1. The ends lost 3 bases at V and 0 bases at J; junction bases unmatched: 8. The CDR3 totals 16 residues. Germline CDR1 LNHDA, CDR2 SQIVND (reference sequence). The CDR3 DNA reads as TGTGCCAGTAGTATGGGGGTTGGGACAGTCTCCTACGAGCAGTACTTC. It encodes CASSMGVGTVSYEQYF. Based on the CDR3 plus reference TRBV19 and TRBJ2-7, the full variable domain is DGGITQSPKYLFRKEGQNVTLSCEQNLNHDAMYWYRQDPGQGLRLIYYSQIVNDFQKGDIAEGYSVSREKKESFPLTVTSAQKNPTAFYLCASSMGVGTVSYEQYFGPGTRLTVT.

The table lists this clonotype with many counts. The J gene is TRBJ2-1, the V gene TRBV29-1; D possibly corresponds to TRBD2 (6 bases). Germline V gene sequence: CDR1 SQVTM, CDR2 ANQGSEA. Deletions cut 6 bases from V and 6 bases from J, with 15 bases between. This CDR3 contains 13 residues. This chain's CDR3 is CSVDRDWSNEQFF. The CDR3 DNA reads as TGCAGCGTAGACCGGGACTGGTCCAATGAGCAGTTCTTC.

This clonotype was found many times. The genes are TRBV6-2 or TRBV6-3 and TRBJ2-5, with 9 positions matching TRBD2. CDR3 size: 17 residues. Germline values: CDR1 MNHEY, CDR2 SVGEGT. The ends lost 2 bases at V and 3 bases at J; junction bases unmatched: 10. CDR3 coding DNA: TGTGCCAGCAGTTACCCGGTTAGCGGGAGCTTAGAAGAGACCCAGTACTTC. Translated, it gives CASSYPVSGSLEETQYF.

This clonotype was recorded a few times. This rearrangement joins TRBV7-2 to TRBJ1-2; D gene ambiguous. The CDR3 contains 15 residues. Looked up from germline, CDR1 is SGHTA and CDR2 is FQGNSA. Between the trimmed V and J ends, which lost 5 bases and 4 bases, there was a span of 17 bases. CDR3 amino acids: CASSVPGEGIYGYTF. The CDR3 DNA reads TGTGCCAGCAGCGTACCCGGGGAGGGCATCTATGGCTACACCTTC.

The chain combines TRBV15 with TRBJ2-2; the match to TRBD1 covers 8 bases. V trimming: 3 bases; J trimming: 0 bases; junction bases outside the gene matches: 6. The CDR3 contains 17 residues. CDR1 LNHNV and CDR2 YYDKDF come from the germline V gene (reference sequence). The CDR3: CATSSPGTGANTGELFF. DNA for the CDR3: TGTGCCACCAGCAGTCCGGGGACAGGCGCGAACACCGGGGAGCTGTTTTTT.